Listed below are T cell receptor beta chains from one sample, sequenced in a study of T cell changes during pregnancy in multiple sclerosis. The repertoire was sequenced with immunoSEQ multiplex PCR; TCRdb's copy has only in-frame clones and lacks some. Seen here are about 22,000 clones, about 85% observed once, and the top ten hold 6% to 9.5%. Sequencing used CD8+ T cells from peripheral blood mononuclear cells, obtained before pregnancy. The receptors originated from a female donor with multiple sclerosis, enrolled in a pregnancy study. CDR3s leave out the opening cysteine and the closing phenylalanine or tryptophan. The order of the fields is CDR3 protein, clone size, V gene. Only part of the rows carry a size: once, few, many, or a class if the clone is expanded.

CDR3: ASSWGTGDTEAF; size: once; V: TRBV5-1
CDR3: ASSLYRTGGGEKLF; size: NA; V: TRBV11-2
CDR3: ASSQDLEQVAKNIQY; size: NA; V: TRBV4-2
CDR3: ASSPLLLAGRNEQF; size: NA; V: TRBV18
CDR3: ASKGLADNEQF; size: few; V: TRBV10-1
CDR3: ASSPSTLAGVAYNEQF; size: NA; V: TRBV7-9
CDR3: ASRIQGDTEAF; size: NA; V: TRBV27
CDR3: ASSVGAGGPYEQY; size: NA; V: TRBV9
CDR3: ASSLYGEDELDEQF; size: NA; V: TRBV27
CDR3: ASSQEGTGPPRRTGELF; size: NA; V: TRBV4-2
CDR3: ANSLLAGGPDTQY; size: NA; V: TRBV6-1
CDR3: ASSEAGEDTEAF; size: NA; V: TRBV9
CDR3: ASSPPLRGGSTEAF; size: NA; V: TRBV11-2
CDR3: ASSATGVETQY; size: NA; V: TRBV9
CDR3: ATSRDLAGALAIEQY; size: NA; V: TRBV15
CDR3: SVDTGVDTEAF; size: few; V: TRBV29-1
CDR3: ASSLDSLVEPQH; size: NA; V: TRBV4-1
CDR3: AWSTGQTPGVPQH; size: NA; V: TRBV30
CDR3: ASSLGGQGNTEAF; size: NA; V: TRBV28
CDR3: ASSQDRYSGTSTDTQY; size: NA; V: TRBV4-3
CDR3: ASSPLLAGVRNEQF; size: few; V: TRBV2
CDR3: ASSLEAPGLADRRRF; size: NA; V: TRBV5-1
CDR3: ASRRSTGWGQGAILNQPQH; size: NA; V: TRBV27
CDR3: ASSSLAGSSYEQY; size: NA; V: TRBV7-8
CDR3: ASSIADTSFGNTIY; size: NA; V: TRBV19
CDR3: ASSLSAGNTGELF; size: NA; V: TRBV6-6
CDR3: ASSPAGGLGNEQF; size: NA; V: TRBV27
CDR3: ASSPGLAGPPQY; size: NA; V: TRBV9
CDR3: ASSWSSGNTIY; size: NA; V: TRBV7-9
CDR3: ASSPATGGAITGELF; size: NA; V: TRBV13
CDR3: ASSLGTLGQAYEQY; size: NA; V: TRBV5-6
CDR3: ASSEGVGGSHYGYT; size: NA; V: TRBV6-1
CDR3: AWSGGNEQF; size: NA; V: TRBV30
CDR3: ASSSERGENTGELF; size: NA; V: TRBV5-1
CDR3: ASSLVPLSTDTQY; size: NA; V: TRBV7-2
CDR3: AWTGGRIAEAF; size: NA; V: TRBV30
CDR3: ASSQVASLNYGYT; size: NA; V: TRBV4-3
CDR3: ASSLQGSYNEQF; size: once; V: TRBV21-1
CDR3: ASSTRADGRNTEAF; size: NA; V: TRBV19
CDR3: ASGLEPRKGNIQY; size: NA; V: TRBV12-5
CDR3: ASSETGNYGYT; size: NA; V: TRBV2
CDR3: ASSVEPTGRGQF; size: NA; V: TRBV9
CDR3: ASSEVAGTGGNTIY; size: NA; V: TRBV6-1
CDR3: ASSLARPGVGYGYT; size: NA; V: TRBV7-2
CDR3: ASTSGQTSTDTQY; size: NA; V: TRBV5-1
CDR3: ATGPENQPQH; size: NA; V: TRBV2
CDR3: ASNTIYPGTSGTYEQY; size: NA; V: TRBV10-2
CDR3: ASSLGQGNYGYT; size: NA; V: TRBV5-4
CDR3: ASSLLVRGDNGYT; size: NA; V: TRBV27
CDR3: ASSQTWDRGPYEQY; size: NA; V: TRBV7-9
CDR3: AISESNSHNQPQH; size: NA; V: TRBV10-3
CDR3: ASSWGQGTGNTIY; size: NA; V: TRBV7-6
CDR3: ASSEDLSGYTDEQF; size: NA; V: TRBV2
CDR3: ASSWDRANEAF; size: NA; V: TRBV27
CDR3: ASSLTPRGSNEKLF; size: NA; V: TRBV27
CDR3: ASSYGAAPTGELF; size: NA; V: TRBV6-5
CDR3: ASSGQGAGTEAF; size: NA; V: TRBV28
CDR3: ATSFLWGVVGNQPQH; size: NA; V: TRBV15
CDR3: ASSPLSYGYT; size: NA; V: TRBV16
CDR3: ASRWAGGANVLT; size: NA; V: TRBV28